Many counts were recorded for the clone carrying this T cell receptor (beta chain). The junction had 2 bases not matched to a gene; V was cut back by 3 bases and J by 3 bases. Germline-derived CDR1 and CDR2 are SQVTM and ANQGSEA. This CDR3 region has 15 residues. It was RNA transcripts that yielded the amplified TCR beta CDR3 regions. With the HTBI primer set, the TCR CDR3 went through a first round of RT-PCR. TCRdb independently ran MiXCR on the multiplex PCR reads; one entry per CDR3 protein. The sample includes under 700,000 distinct CDR3 sequences, over 15% of them seen just once. This specimen comes from a study of T cells in Graves' hyperthyroidism and ophthalmopathy. With a duration under 2 months, the hyperthyroidism was newly diagnosed in patients aged 18 to 65. Extraction of PBMCs used about 9.2 ml of fresh peripheral blood.

The chain employs TRBV29-1 and TRBJ2-1; TRBD2 matches 13 bases. The receptor was isolated from a woman under 30 with Graves' hyperthyroidism. Sample: blood. CDR3 coding DNA: TGCAGCGTTGACGGACTAGCGGGGGACTACAATGAGCAGTTCTTC. Protein sequence: CSVDGLAGDYNEQFF.